This is a list of T cell receptor beta chains from one sample in a study of CD8+ T cells in alopecia areata. This table comes from immunoSEQ multiplex PCR, and its TCRdb copy is limited to in-frame clones, with some not included. Here the sample spans 100,000 to 150,000 clones, 45% to 50% being singletons. Sequenced sample: NKG2D-low CD8+ T cells sorted from blood. All receptors derive from a human donor with alopecia areata. Each CDR3 is given with its conserved first and last residue. The order of the fields is CDR3 DNA, CDR3 protein, J gene, clone size, V gene, D gene. D genes are given only for firm matches. The listing skips clone size in some rows; elsewhere it reads once, few, many or a size class.

TGTGCCAGCAGCCTAGGCGGAGTCCAAGAGACCCAGTACTTC | CASSLGGVQETQYF | TRBJ2-5 | NA | TRBV7-9 | NA
TGCAGCGTTGGCGTTCTACCGGGACTAGCAAGCACAGATACGCAGTATTTT | CSVGVLPGLASTDTQYF | TRBJ2-3 | NA | TRBV29-1 | TRBD2
TGTGCCAGCAGTTTCCCAGGCAACACTGAAGCTTTCTTT | CASSFPGNTEAFF | TRBJ1-1 | NA | TRBV6-5 | NA
TGCAGCGTTCCTCGGGACCTTAACTATGGCTACACCTTC | CSVPRDLNYGYTF | TRBJ1-2 | few | TRBV29-1 | NA
TGCGCCAGCAGCCGAGAGACAGGGAGCTCCTACGAGCAGTACTTC | CASSRETGSSYEQYF | TRBJ2-7 | once | TRBV4-1 | TRBD1
TGTGCCAGCGGCCCCTCGAGAGGGGAAGATGAAAAACTGTTTTTT | CASGPSRGEDEKLFF | TRBJ1-4 | few | TRBV7-9 | NA
TGCGCCAGCAGCTTGGGACAGGGGTTCTCCTACGAGCAGTACTTC | CASSLGQGFSYEQYF | TRBJ2-7 | once | TRBV5-1 | TRBD1
TGTGCTAGTGGTTCCGAGACTAGCGGGAGCGCTGATACGCAGTATTTT | CASGSETSGSADTQYF | TRBJ2-3 | NA | TRBV12-5 | TRBD2
TGTGCCAGTAGTATAACAGCCTACAATGAGCAGTTCTTC | CASSITAYNEQFF | TRBJ2-1 | few | TRBV19 | NA
TGTGCCACCAAGAGCGGGAGAGGGGAGACCCAGTACTTC | CATKSGRGETQYF | TRBJ2-5 | few | TRBV28 | TRBD2
TGTGCCAGCAGTTCCCTTCAAATTGGTGAGACCCAGTACTTC | CASSSLQIGETQYF | TRBJ2-5 | NA | TRBV27 | NA
TGTGCCAGCAGTTTACGCACAGGGAGCTATGGCTACACCTTC | CASSLRTGSYGYTF | TRBJ1-2 | NA | TRBV27 | NA
TGTGCCAGCAGCACCAGGGTGGCAGATACGCAGTATTTT | CASSTRVADTQYF | TRBJ2-3 | NA | TRBV6-5 | NA
TGTGCCAGCAGTCCCGGGGGTGAGCAGTTCTTC | CASSPGGEQFF | TRBJ2-1 | NA | TRBV27 | NA
TGTGCCAGCAGTGGGAGTGAGCAGTTCTTC | CASSGSEQFF | TRBJ2-1 | few | TRBV2 | NA
TGCAGCGTTGAAGTGGCAGGGCAGGGCTATGGCTACACCTTC | CSVEVAGQGYGYTF | TRBJ1-2 | NA | TRBV29-1 | NA
TGCAGCGTTGAAAGGGATAGCACAGATACGCAGTATTTT | CSVERDSTDTQYF | TRBJ2-3 | once | TRBV29-1 | NA
TGCGCCAGGACACACCGTGAGACCCAGTACTTC | CARTHRETQYF | TRBJ2-5 | NA | TRBV23-1 | NA
TGTGCCAGCAGTGATGGGACCGATCTTGACACAGATACGCAGTATTTT | CASSDGTDLDTDTQYF | TRBJ2-3 | NA | TRBV2 | NA
TGTGCCTGGAGTTCTCCGGACGAGCAGTACTTC | CAWSSPDEQYF | TRBJ2-7 | NA | TRBV30 | NA
TGTGCCAGCAGTGAACAAGAGGGTCCGAACACCGGGGAGCTGTTTTTT | CASSEQEGPNTGELFF | TRBJ2-2 | few | TRBV25-1 | NA
TGCGCCAGCAGCTTTCTTGGCGGGAGCAGCGAGCAGTACTTC | CASSFLGGSSEQYF | TRBJ2-7 | few | TRBV5-1 | TRBD2
TGTGCCAGCAGTGAAGGGGGGGGTGAGGGCCTCTACGAGCAGTACTTC | CASSEGGGEGLYEQYF | TRBJ2-7 | NA | TRBV25-1 | TRBD2
TGCAGCGTTTATGCTAGCGGTCAGTTCTTC | CSVYASGQFF | TRBJ2-1 | few | TRBV29-1 | TRBD2